Presented here are 10 T cell receptor beta chains from one specimen sequenced in a study of low-dose radiotherapy and immunotherapy resistance in tumors. This sample's time point: after trial treatment. Stated treatment: LDRT plus nivolumab, ipilimumab, low-dose cyclophosphamide and aspirin (RACIN trial). Primers targeting TRAV and TRBV primed first-strand cDNA, covering alpha and beta chains. Over roughly 20 PCR cycles, TCRs were amplified from a constant-region primer and V-primer adapter. TCRdb analysed the reads with MiXCR anew, one entry per CDR3 protein. The data show some 38,000 distinct CDR3 sequences, less than 25% seen once. The specimen comprised PBMCs, sampled after low-dose radiotherapy plus immunotherapy. The source is a female donor with ovarian cancer.

This clonotype showed up just a few times. A far larger clone differs by one base, so this is likely a read error. CDR3 coding DNA: TGTGCCAGCAGCCGCCTCCCGGGTCCCTACGAGCAGTTCTTC. Its protein product is CASSRLPGPYEQFF. The V and J genes are TRBV5-8 and TRBJ2-1; D call uncertain. CDR1 and CDR2 (germline): SGHTS, YDEGEE. V gave up 4 bases and J gave up 10 bases, with 18 bases separating them. CDR3 size: 14 residues.

In its sample, this clonotype was seen many times. The chain has TRBV5-1 and TRBJ1-4; D is undetermined. Germline values: CDR1 SGHRS, CDR2 YFSETQ. The CDR3 covers 14 residues. V shed 2 bases and J shed 3 bases, with 8 bases lying between them. CDR3 residues: CASSLGKPNEKLFF. The CDR3 nucleotides read TGCGCCAGCAGCTTAGGGAAGCCTAATGAAAAACTGTTTTTT.

DNA of the CDR3: TGTGCCAGCAGCTTATCCCGGGACAGGGCACCAGAGACCCAGTACTTC. Protein sequence: CASSLSRDRAPETQYF. The chain recombines TRBV7-8 with TRBJ2-5, with TRBD1 matching 9 bases. The CDR3 totals 16 residues. CDR1 and CDR2 from the germline V gene are SGHVS and FQNEAQ. The ends lost 2 bases at V and 4 bases at J; junction bases unmatched: 8.

This clonotype was observed a few times. The rearrangement uses TRBV5-1 and TRBJ2-5; D not certain. V dropped 3 bases and J dropped 1 base, with 1 base sitting between them. Per germline, CDR1 SGHRS and CDR2 YFSETQ. CDR3 length: 11 residues. The CDR3 region has the DNA TGCGCCAGCAGCTCCCAAGAGACCCAGTACTTC. Translating it yields CASSSQETQYF. The full variable domain, completed using reference TRBV5-1 and TRBJ2-5, is KAGVTQTPRYLIKTRGQQVTLSCSPISGHRSVSWYQQTPGQGLQFLFEYFSETQRNKGNFPGRFSGRQFSNSRSEMNVSTLELGDSALYLCASSSQETQYFGPGTRLLVL.

This clonotype turned up a few times. The chain has TRBV11-2 and TRBJ2-2; D is perhaps TRBD1 or TRBD2 (6 bases each). CDR3 length equals 15 residues. Trimming took off 2 bases at V and 4 bases at J, with 11 bases between the two ends. Germline V gene data show CDR1 as SGHAT and CDR2 as FQNNGV. CDR3 coding DNA: TGTGCCAGCAGCTTATGGGGGGCTGGCACCGGGGAGCTGTTTTTT. This encodes CASSLWGAGTGELFF.

This clonotype was observed at least ten times. The chain uses TRBV5-1 and TRBJ2-7, with 11 nucleotides matching TRBD2. There are 15 residues in the CDR3. Germline CDR1 SGHRS, CDR2 YFSETQ. V lost 4 bases to trimming and J lost 5 bases; unmatched junction nucleotides: 8. The CDR3 region is CASSQTSGRTNEQYF. The DNA of the CDR3 is TGCGCCAGCAGCCAAACTAGCGGGAGAACTAACGAGCAGTACTTC. Full variable domain (rest looked up from reference TRBV5-1 and TRBJ2-7): KAGVTQTPRYLIKTRGQQVTLSCSPISGHRSVSWYQQTPGQGLQFLFEYFSETQRNKGNFPGRFSGRQFSNSRSEMNVSTLELGDSALYLCASSQTSGRTNEQYFGPGTRLTVT.

This clonotype was observed many times. The rearrangement joins TRBV11-2 to TRBJ2-4; TRBD1 matches 11 bases. V lost 5 bases, J lost 6 bases, and 12 bases stayed unmatched. Germline CDR1 reads SGHAT; CDR2 reads FQNNGV. This CDR3 spans 17 amino acids. For the CDR3, the DNA is TGTGCCAGCAGCGCCGGGGACAGGGGGTTTAAGGGAAACATTCAGTACTTC. This gives the protein CASSAGDRGFKGNIQYF. The full variable domain, in which reference TRBV11-2 and TRBJ2-4 provide the parts outside the CDR3, is EAGVAQSPRYKIIEKRQSVAFWCNPISGHATLYWYQQILGQGPKLLIQFQNNGVVDDSQLPKDRFSAERLKGVDSTLKIQPAKLEDSAVYLCASSAGDRGFKGNIQYFGAGTRLSVL.

This clonotype was found many times. An end of the junction differs from the germline gene, which may be a read error. V usage is TRBV29-1 and J usage is TRBJ2-1; D is undetermined. CDR3 size: 12 residues. Looked up from germline, CDR1 is SQVTM and CDR2 is ANQGSEA. CDR3 coding DNA: TGCAGCGTCGAAGTGGTTGGGCCTGAGCAGTTCTTC. It translates to CSVEVVGPEQFF.

In this sample, this clonotype turned up many times. V is TRBV15 and J is TRBJ2-1; no clear D gene. The CDR3 is 15 residues long. V was pared by 0 bases and J by 0 bases, with 6 bases between. Germline CDR1 LNHNV, CDR2 YYDKDF (reference sequence). The CDR3 bases are TGTGCCACCAGCAGAGATCCCAGCTCCTACAATGAGCAGTTCTTC. Protein product: CATSRDPSSYNEQFF.

This clonotype was counted many times. The chain joins TRBV30 to TRBJ1-1; D is unresolved. Germline V gives CDR1 GTSNPN, CDR2 SVGIG (reference sequence). CDR3 length: 14 amino acids. Between the trimmed V and J ends, which lost 1 base and 5 bases, there was a span of 14 bases. The CDR3 region has the DNA TGTGCCTGGAGTGGAGGGAATCTGGGGACTGAAGCTTTCTTT. This sequence encodes CAWSGGNLGTEAFF.